Shown below are 5 T cell receptor beta chains from a single sample sequenced in a study of blood T cell repertoires in COVID-19. Libraries were prepared by immunoSEQ multiplex PCR; TCRdb keeps only in-frame clonotypes and omits some of them. In the table there are some 280,000 clones, around four fifths of which are singletons. The sample comprised peripheral blood. The receptors originated from a woman aged 45-65 years with active or convalescent COVID-19.

The chain joins TRBV5-1 to TRBJ1-2; TRBD1 agrees at 9 bases. The CDR3 consists of 15 residues. After removal of 1 base from V and 7 bases from J, the junction contained 8 bases not matched to a gene. Germline assignment: CDR1 SGHRS and CDR2 YFSETQ. The CDR3 DNA reads TGCGCCAGCAGCTTGCTTACAGGGGGCATCTCTGGCTACACCTTC. As protein: CASSLLTGGISGYTF. The full variable domain, in which reference TRBV5-1 and TRBJ1-2 provide the parts outside the CDR3, is KAGVTQTPRYLIKTRGQQVTLSCSPISGHRSVSWYQQTPGQGLQFLFEYFSETQRNKGNFPGRFSGRQFSNSRSEMNVSTLELGDSALYLCASSLLTGGISGYTFGSGTRLTVV.

V and J are TRBV27 and TRBJ2-1; the match to TRBD2 covers 8 bases. Per germline, CDR1 MNHEY and CDR2 SMNVEV (reference sequence). The ends lost 3 bases at V and 0 bases at J; junction bases unmatched: 7. This CDR3 comprises 17 residues. The CDR3 coding sequence is TGTGCCAGCAGTTTCGGGGGGGCGGCTCCCTCCTACAATGAGCAGTTCTTC. Translated, it gives CASSFGGAAPSYNEQFF.

The gene calls are TRBV6-5 and TRBJ1-1; unclear D gene. CDR1 and CDR2 (germline): MNHEY, SVGAGI. The length of the CDR3 is 13 residues. The V end lost 7 bases, the J end lost 1 base, and 10 bases lay between the germline ends. The CDR3 region has the DNA TGTGCCAGCACCAACCGCGGGAACACTGAAGCTTTCTTT. This sequence encodes CASTNRGNTEAFF.

The chain uses TRBV27 and TRBJ1-6; D gene uncertain. V lost 3 bases and J lost 16, with 19 bases in between. CDR3 length: 14 residues. CDR1 is MNHEY and CDR2 is SMNVEV in the germline V gene (reference sequence). CDR3 nucleotides: TGTGCCAGCAGTTTCCGGGAACTTGGACGGCTTCTCCACTTT. Protein sequence: CASSFRELGRLLHF.

The chain's CDR3 is CASSGGQGKQETQYF. CDR3 in DNA: TGTGCCAGCAGTGGGGGACAGGGGAAACAAGAGACCCAGTACTTC. The J gene is TRBJ2-5, the V gene TRBV2; the match to TRBD1 covers 10 bases. Trimming at V came to 4 bases and at J to 2 bases, leaving 4 bases not matched to a gene. This CDR3 contains 15 residues. From germline, CDR1 is SNHLY and CDR2 FYNNEI.